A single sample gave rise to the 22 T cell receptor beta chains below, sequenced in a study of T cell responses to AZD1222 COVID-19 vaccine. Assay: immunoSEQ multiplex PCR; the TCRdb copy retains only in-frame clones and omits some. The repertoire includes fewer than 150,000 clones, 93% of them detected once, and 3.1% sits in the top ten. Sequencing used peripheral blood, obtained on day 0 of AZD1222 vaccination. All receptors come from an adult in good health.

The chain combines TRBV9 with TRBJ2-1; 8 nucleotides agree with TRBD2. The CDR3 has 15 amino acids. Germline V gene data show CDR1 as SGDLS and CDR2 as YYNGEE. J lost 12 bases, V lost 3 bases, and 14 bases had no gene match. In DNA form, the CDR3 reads TGTGCCAGCAGCGGAATTAGCGGGACCGGGGGAGGGCAGTTCTTC. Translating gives CASSGISGTGGGQFF. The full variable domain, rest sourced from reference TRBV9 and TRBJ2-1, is DSGVTQTPKHLITATGQRVTLRCSPRSGDLSVYWYQQSLDQGLQFLIQYYNGEERAKGNILERFSAQQFPDLHSELNLSSLELGDSALYFCASSGISGTGGGQFFGPGTRLTVL.

This chain's CDR3 is CASSLGRLSYNEQFF. The CDR3 DNA follows: TGCGCCAGCAGCTTGGGGCGATTGTCCTACAATGAGCAGTTCTTC. The chain couples TRBV5-1 to TRBJ2-1, with D unresolved. This CDR3 is built from 15 residues. Trimming pared 0 bases from V and 1 base from J, leaving 8 bases between. Per germline, CDR1 SGHRS and CDR2 YFSETQ.

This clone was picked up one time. The chain's CDR3 is CASGRRTGGNSPLHF. The CDR3 DNA follows: TGTGCCAGCGGCCGCCGGACAGGGGGGAATTCACCCCTCCACTTT. The chain carries TRBV7-9 and TRBJ1-6, with 10 bases lining up with TRBD1. Germline V gene sequence: CDR1 SEHNR, CDR2 FQNEAQ (reference sequence). J lost 7 bases, V lost 8 bases, and 8 bases had no gene match. The CDR3 contains 15 residues.

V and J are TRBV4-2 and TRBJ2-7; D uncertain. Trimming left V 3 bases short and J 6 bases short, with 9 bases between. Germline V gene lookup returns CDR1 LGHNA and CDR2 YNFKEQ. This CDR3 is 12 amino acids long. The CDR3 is CASSQVRAEQYF. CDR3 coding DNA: TGTGCCAGCAGCCAGGTCCGGGCCGAGCAGTACTTC.

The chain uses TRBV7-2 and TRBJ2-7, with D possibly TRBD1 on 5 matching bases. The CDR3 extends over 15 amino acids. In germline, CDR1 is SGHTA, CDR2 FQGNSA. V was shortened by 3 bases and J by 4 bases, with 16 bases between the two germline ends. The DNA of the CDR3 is TGTGCCAGCAGCTTTAAGACAGTTGGTGGGTACGAGCAGTACTTC. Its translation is CASSFKTVGGYEQYF.

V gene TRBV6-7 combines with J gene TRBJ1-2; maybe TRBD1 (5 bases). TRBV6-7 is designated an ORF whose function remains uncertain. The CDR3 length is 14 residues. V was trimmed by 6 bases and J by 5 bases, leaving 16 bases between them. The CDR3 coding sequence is TGTGCCAGCAGCACCCCGGACAAACGTTATGGCTACACCTTC. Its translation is CASSTPDKRYGYTF.

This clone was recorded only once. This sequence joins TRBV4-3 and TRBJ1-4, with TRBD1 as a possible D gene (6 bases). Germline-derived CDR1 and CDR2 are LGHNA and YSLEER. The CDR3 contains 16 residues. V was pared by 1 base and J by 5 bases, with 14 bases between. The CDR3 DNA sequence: TGCGCCAGCAGCCAAGCCCCCGGGGGACAAAATGAAAAACTGTTTTTT. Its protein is CASSQAPGGQNEKLFF.

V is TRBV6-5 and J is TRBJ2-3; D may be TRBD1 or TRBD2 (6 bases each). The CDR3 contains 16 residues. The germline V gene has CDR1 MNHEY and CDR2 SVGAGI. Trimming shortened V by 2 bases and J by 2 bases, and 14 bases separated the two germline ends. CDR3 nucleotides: TGTGCCAGCAGTTACCTCCCCGGGGGACACACAGATACGCAGTATTTT. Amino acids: CASSYLPGGHTDTQYF.

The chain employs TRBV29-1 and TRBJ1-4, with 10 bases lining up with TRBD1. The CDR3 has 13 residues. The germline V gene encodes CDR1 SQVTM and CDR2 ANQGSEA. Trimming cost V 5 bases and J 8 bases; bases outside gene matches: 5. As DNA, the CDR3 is TGCAGCGTTCTGGACAGGGGGACGGAAAAACTGTTTTTT. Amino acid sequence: CSVLDRGTEKLFF.

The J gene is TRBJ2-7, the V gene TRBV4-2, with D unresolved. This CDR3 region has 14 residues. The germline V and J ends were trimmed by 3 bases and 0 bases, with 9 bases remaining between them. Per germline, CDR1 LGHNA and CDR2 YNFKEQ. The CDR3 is CASSQEGPSYEQYF. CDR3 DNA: TGTGCCAGCAGCCAGGAAGGACCCTCCTACGAGCAGTACTTC.

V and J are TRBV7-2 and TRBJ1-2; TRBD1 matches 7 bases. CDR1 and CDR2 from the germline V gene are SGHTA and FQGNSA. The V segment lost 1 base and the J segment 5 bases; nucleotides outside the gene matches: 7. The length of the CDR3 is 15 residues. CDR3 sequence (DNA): TGTGCCAGCAGCTTAGAGCAGACAGGGATTTATGGCTACACCTTC. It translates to CASSLEQTGIYGYTF.

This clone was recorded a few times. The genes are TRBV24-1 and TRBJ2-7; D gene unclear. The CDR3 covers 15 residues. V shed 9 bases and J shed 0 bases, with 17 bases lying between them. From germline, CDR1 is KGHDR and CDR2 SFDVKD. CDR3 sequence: CATQEGAHHSYEQYF. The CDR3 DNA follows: TGTGCCACCCAAGAAGGTGCCCACCACTCCTACGAGCAGTACTTC.

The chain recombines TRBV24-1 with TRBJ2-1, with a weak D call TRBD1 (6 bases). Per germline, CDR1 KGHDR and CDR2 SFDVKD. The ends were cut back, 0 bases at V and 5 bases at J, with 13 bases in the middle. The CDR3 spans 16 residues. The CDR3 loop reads CATSDLSRGRDNEQFF. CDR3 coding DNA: TGTGCCACCAGTGATTTGAGCAGGGGACGAGACAATGAGCAGTTCTTC.

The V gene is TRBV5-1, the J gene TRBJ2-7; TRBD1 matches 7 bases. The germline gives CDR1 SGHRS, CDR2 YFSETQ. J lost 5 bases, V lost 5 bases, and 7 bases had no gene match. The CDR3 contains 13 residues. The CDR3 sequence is CASRATGTHEQYF. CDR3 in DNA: TGCGCCAGCAGAGCGACAGGGACCCACGAGCAGTACTTC.

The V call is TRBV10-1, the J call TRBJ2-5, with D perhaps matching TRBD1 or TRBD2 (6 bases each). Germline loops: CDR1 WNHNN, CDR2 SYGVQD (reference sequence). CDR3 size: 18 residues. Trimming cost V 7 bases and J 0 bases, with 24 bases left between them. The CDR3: CASMTVVGWRGYQETQYF. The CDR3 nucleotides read TGCGCCAGCATGACAGTGGTGGGTTGGAGGGGGTACCAAGAGACCCAGTACTTC.

The CDR3 loop is CASTNPGGRSSGYTF. In DNA form, the CDR3 reads TGTGCCAGTACCAATCCAGGAGGGCGAAGCTCTGGCTACACCTTC. The J gene is TRBJ1-2, the V gene TRBV19; D not certain. CDR3 length equals 15 residues. CDR1 LNHDA and CDR2 SQIVND come from the germline V gene (reference sequence). Trimming took off 7 bases at V and 7 bases at J, with 22 bases between the two ends.

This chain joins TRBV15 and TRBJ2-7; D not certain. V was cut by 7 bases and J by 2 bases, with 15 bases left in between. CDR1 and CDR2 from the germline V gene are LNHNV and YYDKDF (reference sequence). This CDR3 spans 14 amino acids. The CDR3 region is CATTAAGLTYEQYF. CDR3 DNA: TGTGCCACCACTGCGGCCGGCTTAACCTACGAGCAGTACTTC. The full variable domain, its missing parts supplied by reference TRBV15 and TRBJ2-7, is DAMVIQNPRYQVTQFGKPVTLSCSQTLNHNVMYWYQQKSSQAPKLLFHYYDKDFNNEADTPDNFQSRRPNTSFCFLDIRSPGLGDTAMYLCATTAAGLTYEQYFGPGTRLTVT.

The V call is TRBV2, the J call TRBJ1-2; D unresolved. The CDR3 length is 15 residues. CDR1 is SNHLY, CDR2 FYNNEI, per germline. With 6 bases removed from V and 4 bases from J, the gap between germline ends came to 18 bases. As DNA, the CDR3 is TGTGCCAGCAGCGAGGACTCCCATTTCATCTATGGCTACACCTTC. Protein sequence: CASSEDSHFIYGYTF.

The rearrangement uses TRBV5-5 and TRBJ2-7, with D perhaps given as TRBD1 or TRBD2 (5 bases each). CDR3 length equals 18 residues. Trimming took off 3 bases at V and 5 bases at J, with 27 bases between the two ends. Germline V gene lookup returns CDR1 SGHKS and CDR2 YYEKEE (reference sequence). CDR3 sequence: CASSSRLFRDGDANEQYF. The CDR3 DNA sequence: TGTGCCAGCAGCTCGCGACTATTTCGGGACGGGGATGCGAACGAGCAGTACTTC.

CDR3 region: CASSQRFGIGTDTQYF. In DNA, the CDR3 is TGTGCCAGCAGTCAACGCTTCGGGATAGGCACAGATACGCAGTATTTT. The V and J genes are TRBV6-2 or TRBV6-3 and TRBJ2-3, with D possibly TRBD2 on 5 matching bases. The length of the CDR3 is 16 residues. CDR1 and CDR2 (germline): MNHEY, SVGEGT. With 5 bases removed from V and 1 base from J, the gap between germline ends came to 16 bases.

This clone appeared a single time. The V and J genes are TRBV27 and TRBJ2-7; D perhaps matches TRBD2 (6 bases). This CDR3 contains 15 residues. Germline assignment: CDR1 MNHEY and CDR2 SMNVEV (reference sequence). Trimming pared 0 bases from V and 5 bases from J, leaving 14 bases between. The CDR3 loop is CASSLSVAGFHEQYF. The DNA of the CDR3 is TGTGCCAGCAGTTTATCCGTGGCGGGGTTTCACGAGCAGTACTTC.

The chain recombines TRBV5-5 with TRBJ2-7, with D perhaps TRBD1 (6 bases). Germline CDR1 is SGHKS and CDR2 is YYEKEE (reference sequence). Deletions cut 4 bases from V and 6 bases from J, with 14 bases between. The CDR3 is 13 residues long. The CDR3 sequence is CASSVDSALEQYF. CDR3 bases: TGTGCCAGCAGCGTGGACAGCGCCCTCGAGCAGTACTTC.